This entry is about one T cell receptor beta chain. This entry belongs to a study of blood T cell repertoires in COVID-19. About the research overall: Whether acute or convalescent, the COVID-19 samples came from the United States, Italy and Spain. PBMCs, B-cell-depleted T cells, or T cells provided the cDNA or gDNA that made up the material.

In the authors' methods: Estimation of nucleated cell counts was performed using reference gene primer amplification. Here immunoSEQ multiplex PCR was the method, and the copy in TCRdb shows in-frame clones only, minus some. The V and J calls and clone size were taken over from that table, and D and trimming were inferred from the DNA. The table includes some 50,000 clones, around 87% detected once. V lost 2 bases, J lost 7 bases, and 11 bases stayed unmatched. The CDR3 runs to 18 residues. The germline CDR1 and CDR2 sequences are MNHEY and SMNVEV (reference sequence). The chain joins TRBV27 to TRBJ2-2; 12 positions match TRBD2. The receptor was derived from a human donor in a cohort sampled during active COVID-19. Material for sequencing was peripheral blood. The CDR3 DNA sequence: TGTGCCAGCAGTTTAAGACTAGCGGGGGTTTCGGGCCACGGGGAGCTGTTTTTT. Its protein is CASSLRLAGVSGHGELFF.